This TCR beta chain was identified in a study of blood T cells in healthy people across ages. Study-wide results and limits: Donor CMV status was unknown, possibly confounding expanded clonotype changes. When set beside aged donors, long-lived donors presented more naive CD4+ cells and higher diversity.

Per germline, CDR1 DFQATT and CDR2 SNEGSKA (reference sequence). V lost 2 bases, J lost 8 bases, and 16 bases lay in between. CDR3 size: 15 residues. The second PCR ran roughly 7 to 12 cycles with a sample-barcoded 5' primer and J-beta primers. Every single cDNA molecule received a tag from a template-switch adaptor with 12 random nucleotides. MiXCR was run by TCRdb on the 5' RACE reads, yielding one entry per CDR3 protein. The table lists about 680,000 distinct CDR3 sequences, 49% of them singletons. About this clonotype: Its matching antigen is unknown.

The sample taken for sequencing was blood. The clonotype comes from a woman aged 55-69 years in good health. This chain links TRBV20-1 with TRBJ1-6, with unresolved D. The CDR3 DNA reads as TGCAGTGCTAGAAGTAGCCACGGAAGGCATTCACCCCTCCACTTT. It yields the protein CSARSSHGRHSPLHF.